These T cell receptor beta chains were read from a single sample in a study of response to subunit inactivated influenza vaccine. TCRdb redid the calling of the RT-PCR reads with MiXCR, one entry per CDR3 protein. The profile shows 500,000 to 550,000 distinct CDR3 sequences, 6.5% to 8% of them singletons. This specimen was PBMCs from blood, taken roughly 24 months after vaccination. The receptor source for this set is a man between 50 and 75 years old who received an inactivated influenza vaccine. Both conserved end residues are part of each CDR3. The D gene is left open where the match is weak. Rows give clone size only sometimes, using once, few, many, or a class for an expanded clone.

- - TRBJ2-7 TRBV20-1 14 CSAVGHIKSYEQYF TGCAGTGCAGTAGGACACATAAAATCCTACGAGCAGTACTTC
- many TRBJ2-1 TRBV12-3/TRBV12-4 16 CASSLNRVTYRDEQFF TGTGCCAGCAGTTTAAACAGGGTCACCTACAGGGATGAGCAGTTCTTC
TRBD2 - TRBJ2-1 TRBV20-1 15 CSALRPSRGYNEQFF TGCAGTGCTCTTCGGCCGTCGCGGGGGTACAATGAGCAGTTCTTC
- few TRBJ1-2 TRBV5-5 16 CASSSLMRATNYGYTF TGTGCCAGCAGCTCCCTAATGAGGGCAACTAACTATGGCTACACCTTC
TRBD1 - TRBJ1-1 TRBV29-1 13 CSGTGTANTEAFF TGCAGCGGTACCGGGACAGCCAACACTGAAGCTTTCTTT
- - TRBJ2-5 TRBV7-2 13 CASRFAAQETQYF TGTGCCAGCAGATTCGCGGCCCAAGAGACCCAGTACTTC
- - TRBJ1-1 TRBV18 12 CASSPRATEAFF TGTGCCAGCTCACCACGCGCCACTGAAGCTTTCTTT
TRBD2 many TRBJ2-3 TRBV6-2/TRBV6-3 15 CASRVSGVRTDTQYF TGTGCCAGCCGCGTCAGCGGGGTTCGCACAGATACGCAGTATTTT
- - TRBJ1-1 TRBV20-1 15 CSARSIGRLNTEAFF TGCAGTGCTAGATCAATAGGACGGCTGAACACTGAAGCTTTCTTT
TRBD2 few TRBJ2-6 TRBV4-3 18 CASSDLASGYSGANVLTF TGCGCCAGCAGCGACCTGGCTAGCGGTTACTCTGGGGCCAACGTCCTGACTTTC
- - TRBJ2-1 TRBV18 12 CASSPYSNEQFF TGTGCCAGCTCACCGTACTCAAATGAGCAGTTCTTC
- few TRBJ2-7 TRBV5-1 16 CASSPGVSVYSYEQYF TGCGCCAGCAGCCCCGGGGTGTCGGTATACTCCTACGAGCAGTACTTC
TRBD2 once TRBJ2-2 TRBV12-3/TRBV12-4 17 CASIQASGYSNTGELFF TGTGCCAGCATTCAGGCTAGCGGGTACTCGAACACCGGGGAGCTGTTTTTT
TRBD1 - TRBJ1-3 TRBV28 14 CASSPGQRRNTIYF TGTGCCAGCAGTCCGGGACAGCGGAGAAACACCATATATTTT
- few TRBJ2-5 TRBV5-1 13 CASSVQPSETQYF TGCGCCAGCAGCGTACAGCCGTCGGAGACCCAGTACTTC
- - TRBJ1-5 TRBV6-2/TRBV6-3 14 CASSYLLGNQPQHF TGTGCCAGCAGTTATCTCCTTGGCAATCAGCCCCAGCATTTT
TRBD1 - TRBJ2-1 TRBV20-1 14 CSAKGQAGNNEQFF TGCAGTGCCAAGGGACAGGCGGGAAACAATGAGCAGTTCTTC
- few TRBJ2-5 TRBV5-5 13 CASSFSPSETQYF TGTGCCAGCAGCTTCTCCCCGTCAGAGACCCAGTACTTC